This is a list of T cell receptor beta chains from one sample in a study of cytomegalovirus exposure and HLA in healthy donors. Here immunoSEQ multiplex PCR was the method, and the copy in TCRdb shows in-frame clones only, minus some. In total, the table holds about 58,000 clones. Sequencing used PBMCs. These receptors originate from a woman aged 18-29 years in good health and CMV-seronegative. Both conserved end residues are part of each CDR3. The D gene is left open where the match is weak.

TRBV19,TRBJ2-2,.,CASSIDLLQVLFF,TGTGCCAGTAGTATAGATTTGCTCCAGGTGCTGTTTTTT
TRBV5-1,TRBJ2-3,.,CASSLGRKTDTQYF,TGCGCCAGCAGCTTAGGCAGGAAGACAGATACGCAGTATTTT
TRBV4-1,TRBJ2-5,TRBD2,CASSQARGTSGGTGETQYF,TGCGCCAGCAGCCAAGCTCGGGGGACTAGCGGGGGTACGGGGGAGACCCAGTACTTC
TRBV4-2,TRBJ1-4,.,CASSQAYAGRTNEKLFF,TGTGCCAGCAGCCAAGCCTACGCAGGGCGTACCAATGAAAAACTGTTTTTT
TRBV5-1,TRBJ2-1,TRBD2,CASSLPGLAGGYNEQFF,TGCGCCAGCAGCTTACCGGGACTAGCGGGAGGCTACAATGAGCAGTTCTTC
TRBV4-2,TRBJ2-3,.,CASSQVQGGSGTDTQYF,TGTGCCAGCAGCCAAGTTCAAGGCGGTAGCGGCACAGATACGCAGTATTTT
TRBV11-3,TRBJ2-1,TRBD1,CASSSRDRAFF,TGTGCCAGCAGCTCTAGGGACAGGGCGTTCTTC
TRBV5-8,TRBJ1-2,TRBD1,CASSWGTARPYGYTF,TGTGCCAGCAGCTGGGGGACAGCCCGGCCTTATGGCTACACCTTC
TRBV6-5,TRBJ2-7,.,CASSYHRSSYEQYF,TGTGCCAGCAGTTACCACCGGAGCTCCTACGAGCAGTACTTC
TRBV5-1,TRBJ2-7,.,CASNQAGSYEQYF,TGCGCCAGCAACCAAGCGGGTTCCTACGAGCAGTACTTC
TRBV29-1,TRBJ1-1,TRBD1,CSVWTGGNTEAFF,TGCAGCGTTTGGACAGGGGGGAACACTGAAGCTTTCTTT
TRBV19,TRBJ2-2,TRBD1,CASSPYQDRGETGELFF,TGTGCCAGTAGTCCGTATCAGGACAGGGGAGAAACCGGGGAGCTGTTTTTT
TRBV19,TRBJ2-3,TRBD2,CASSPNGLAGGPTDTQYF,TGTGCCAGTAGTCCTAACGGACTAGCGGGGGGGCCCACAGATACGCAGTATTTT
TRBV6-5,TRBJ1-5,TRBD1,CASSTGDNQPQHF,TGTGCCAGTAGTACAGGGGACAATCAGCCCCAGCATTTT
TRBV5-1,TRBJ1-1,.,CASADRNTEAFF,TGCGCCAGCGCTGACAGGAACACTGAAGCTTTCTTT
TRBV18,TRBJ1-3,.,CASSPSLVSGNTIYF,TGTGCCAGCTCACCCAGTTTGGTGTCTGGAAACACCATATATTTT
TRBV2,TRBJ2-2,.,CASTGDTGELFF,TGTGCCAGCACAGGGGACACCGGGGAGCTGTTTTTT
TRBV25-1,TRBJ1-5,.,CASSDTRNQPQHF,TGTGCCAGCAGTGACACACGCAATCAGCCCCAGCATTTT
TRBV27,TRBJ2-7,.,CASSFRVPWDEQYF,TGTGCCAGCAGTTTCCGGGTCCCCTGGGACGAGCAGTACTTC
TRBV18,TRBJ1-2,TRBD1,CASSPIFPGTGIYGYTF,TGTGCCAGCTCACCGATCTTTCCCGGGACAGGGATTTATGGCTACACCTTC
TRBV5-1,TRBJ2-1,.,CASSLLAHENEQFF,TGCGCCAGCAGCTTGTTGGCCCACGAAAATGAGCAGTTCTTC
TRBV28,TRBJ1-3,.,CASSSFEGRAGNTIYF,TGTGCCAGCAGTTCCTTCGAGGGAAGGGCTGGAAACACCATATATTTT
TRBV18,TRBJ1-1,.,CASSPRVGGTEAFF,TGTGCCAGCTCACCCCGAGTTGGCGGCACTGAAGCTTTCTTT
TRBV30,TRBJ2-3,.,CAWSVWGADTQYF,TGTGCCTGGAGTGTCTGGGGGGCAGATACGCAGTATTTT
TRBV2,TRBJ2-7,.,CASSEQVPYEQYF,TGTGCCAGCAGTGAACAGGTTCCCTACGAGCAGTACTTC
TRBV7-8,TRBJ2-7,TRBD2,CASSLDGREGFHYEQYF,TGTGCCAGCAGCTTAGATGGCCGGGAGGGTTTCCACTACGAGCAGTACTTC
TRBV15,TRBJ2-7,.,CATSRDVTGSYEQYF,TGTGCCACCAGCAGAGATGTAACAGGATCCTACGAGCAGTACTTC
TRBV19,TRBJ1-1,.,CASGTTAEAFF,TGTGCCAGCGGGACAACCGCTGAAGCTTTCTTT
TRBV6-1,TRBJ1-1,.,CASRGLGGVNTEAFF,TGTGCCAGCAGAGGCTTAGGCGGTGTGAACACTGAAGCTTTCTTT
TRBV9,TRBJ1-2,.,CASSALGYNYGYTF,TGTGCCAGCAGCGCCCTCGGGTACAACTATGGCTACACCTTC
TRBV5-1,TRBJ2-7,.,CASSFTGPNEQYF,TGCGCCAGCAGCTTCACAGGGCCAAACGAGCAGTACTTC
TRBV5-4,TRBJ1-1,TRBD1,CASSLAGGQGARAFF,TGTGCCAGCAGCTTGGCCGGAGGACAGGGGGCACGAGCTTTCTTT
TRBV5-1,TRBJ1-2,TRBD1,CASSGQGQGYGYTF,TGCGCCAGCAGCGGACAGGGTCAGGGCTATGGCTACACCTTC